The present T cell receptor beta chain was sequenced within a study of T cell changes during pregnancy in multiple sclerosis. The CDR3 consists of 13 residues. Trimming removed 3 bases at V and 6 bases at J, with 9 bases between. The germline V gene encodes CDR1 SGHDT and CDR2 YYEEEE. Data came from immunoSEQ multiplex PCR; TCRdb stores just in-frame clones and leaves some out. The repertoire holds over 55,000 clones, with approximately 92% as singletons. The sequence was obtained from a female donor in good health, enrolled as a control in a pregnancy study. The gene calls are TRBV5-6 and TRBJ1-4, with D hard to call. The source was CD8+ T cells from peripheral blood mononuclear cells, collected in the third trimester of pregnancy. CDR3 protein: CASSSAGDEKLFF. CDR3 DNA sequence: TGTGCCAGCAGCTCCGCCGGGGATGAAAAACTGTTTTTT.